This T cell receptor (beta chain) was identified in a study of T cell changes during pregnancy in multiple sclerosis. Some clones are missing from TCRdb's copy, which holds only in-frame ones; the method was immunoSEQ multiplex PCR. The sample consists of about 38,000 clones, about nine tenths of them appearing once. The TCR originated in a female donor in good health, enrolled as a control in a pregnancy study. Material: CD4+ T cells from peripheral blood mononuclear cells, obtained after pregnancy.

The chain's CDR3 is CASSGTGGKTPGYTF. The CDR3 coding sequence is TGTGCCAGCAGTGGGACAGGGGGAAAGACGCCTGGCTACACCTTC. The chain carries TRBV9 and TRBJ1-2; 11 nucleotides agree with TRBD1. The V and J ends lost 5 bases and 7 bases, in that order; junction bases with no gene match: 10. Per germline, CDR1 SGDLS and CDR2 YYNGEE. The CDR3 contains 15 residues. The whole variable domain, remainder taken from reference TRBV9 and TRBJ1-2, is DSGVTQTPKHLITATGQRVTLRCSPRSGDLSVYWYQQSLDQGLQFLIQYYNGEERAKGNILERFSAQQFPDLHSELNLSSLELGDSALYFCASSGTGGKTPGYTFGSGTRLTVV.